Shown below are 12 T cell receptor beta chains from a single sample sequenced in a study of cytotoxic CD8 clonotypes in ibrutinib-treated CLL. TCRdb keeps only in-frame clones here, not all; method: immunoSEQ multiplex PCR. The table has some 76,000 clones, 70% to 90% seen once. The sample in question was PBMCs, obtained after 24 months of ibrutinib treatment. Receptor source: a human donor with chronic lymphocytic leukemia.

The chain carries TRBV5-1 and TRBJ2-1; possibly TRBD2 for D (5 bases). Between the trimmed V and J ends, which lost 4 bases and 9 bases, there was a span of 14 bases. CDR3 length equals 13 residues. CDR1 and CDR2 (germline): SGHRS, YFSETQ. CDR3 sequence: CASSVQIGGEQFF. The CDR3 nucleotides are TGCGCCAGCAGCGTCCAGATAGGAGGTGAGCAGTTCTTC.

The chain recombines TRBV5-5 with TRBJ2-5; TRBD2 matches at 8 bases. This CDR3 has 16 residues. Losses at the gene ends were 1 base for V and 5 bases for J; bases not matched to a gene: 10. CDR1 and CDR2 from the germline V gene are SGHKS and YYEKEE (reference sequence). CDR3 coding DNA: TGTGCCAGCAGCTTGTTACCGGGAGGGCCTCAGGAGACCCAGTACTTC. This gives the protein CASSLLPGGPQETQYF.

The chain employs TRBV5-1 and TRBJ1-1; maybe TRBD1 (6 bases). V was cut by 3 bases and J by 1 base, with 10 bases left in between. This CDR3 comprises 14 residues. CDR1 and CDR2 from the germline V gene are SGHRS and YFSETQ. This chain's CDR3 is CASSSQGRNTEAFF. CDR3 sequence (DNA): TGCGCCAGCAGCTCACAGGGCCGGAACACTGAAGCTTTCTTT.

This chain joins TRBV13 and TRBJ1-4; D remains ambiguous. Trimming pared 5 bases from V and 7 bases from J, leaving 20 bases between. CDR3 length: 16 residues. CDR1 is PRHDT, CDR2 FYEKMQ, per germline (reference sequence). The chain's CDR3 is CASSIFGSFEGEKLFF. Here the CDR3 DNA reads TGTGCCAGCAGCATCTTCGGAAGTTTTGAAGGTGAAAAACTGTTTTTT.

CDR3: CASSQELIGATEAFF. CDR3 DNA sequence: TGTGCCAGCAGCCAAGAGCTCATTGGGGCCACTGAAGCTTTCTTT. The rearrangement links TRBV4-2 to TRBJ1-1, with a tentative D call TRBD1 (5 bases). The CDR3 sequence is 15 residues long. The V end was cut by 0 bases, the J end by 4 bases, with 12 bases between. In germline, CDR1 is LGHNA, CDR2 YNFKEQ.

This chain joins TRBV27 and TRBJ2-7; 7 nucleotides align to TRBD1. CDR1 is MNHEY and CDR2 is SMNVEV in the germline V gene (reference sequence). The CDR3 has 14 amino acids. V lost 5 bases and J lost 6; bases outside the gene matches: 10. This CDR3 is CASSPRDSPVEQYF. CDR3 sequence (DNA): TGTGCCAGCAGTCCCCGGGACAGTCCTGTCGAGCAGTACTTC.

The CDR3 DNA follows: TGCGCCAGCAGCGGTGGCAACTCTGGGGCCAACGTCCTGACTTTC. Amino acid sequence: CASSGGNSGANVLTF. The gene calls are TRBV5-1 and TRBJ2-6; no definite D call. The germline CDR1 and CDR2 sequences are SGHRS and YFSETQ. V was clipped by 4 bases and J by 0 bases, with 8 bases between them. The length of the CDR3 is 15 residues.

V and J are TRBV7-2 and TRBJ2-1; either TRBD1 or TRBD2 may supply D (5 bases each). CDR1 and CDR2 (germline): SGHTA, FQGNSA. The CDR3 extends over 15 amino acids. V shed 3 bases and J shed 0 bases, with 9 bases lying between them. CDR3 in amino acids: CASSFGDLSYNEQFF. CDR3 DNA sequence: TGTGCCAGCAGCTTTGGGGACCTCTCCTACAATGAGCAGTTCTTC.

The J gene is TRBJ2-5, the V gene TRBV5-4; possibly TRBD2 for D (6 bases). V was trimmed by 4 bases and J by 5 bases, leaving 18 bases between them. The CDR3 spans 15 residues. The germline V gene encodes CDR1 SGHNT and CDR2 YYREEE (reference sequence). This chain's CDR3 is CASSRKREPRETQYF. Written as DNA, the CDR3 is TGTGCCAGCAGCAGGAAACGGGAGCCGAGGGAGACCCAGTACTTC.

The chain combines TRBV19 with TRBJ2-7; weak D call: TRBD1 (6 bases). Deletions cut 6 bases from V and 6 bases from J, with 18 bases between. From germline, CDR1 is LNHDA and CDR2 SQIVND (reference sequence). This CDR3 has 14 residues. The CDR3 protein is CASRTTGPASEQYF. CDR3 coding DNA: TGTGCCAGTAGGACGACAGGCCCGGCGAGCGAGCAGTACTTC. The whole variable domain, remainder taken from reference TRBV19 and TRBJ2-7, is DGGITQSPKYLFRKEGQNVTLSCEQNLNHDAMYWYRQDPGQGLRLIYYSQIVNDFQKGDIAEGYSVSREKKESFPLTVTSAQKNPTAFYLCASRTTGPASEQYFGPGTRLTVT.

The chain couples TRBV2 to TRBJ1-1; tentative D call: TRBD1 (6 bases). Trimming cost V 3 bases and J 8 bases, with 10 bases left between them. This CDR3 contains 12 residues. Germline CDR1 SNHLY, CDR2 FYNNEI. The CDR3, as DNA: TGTGCCAGCAGTGAGGACAGTCTGGAAGCTTTCTTT. Encoded protein: CASSEDSLEAFF. Full variable domain (rest looked up from reference TRBV2 and TRBJ1-1): EPEVTQTPSHQVTQMGQEVILRCVPISNHLYFYWYRQILGQKVEFLVSFYNNEISEKSEIFDDQFSVERPDGSNFTLKIRSTKLEDSAMYFCASSEDSLEAFFGQGTRLTVV.

The rearrangement links TRBV27 to TRBJ2-1; D gene uncertain. CDR3 length: 16 residues. V lost 3 bases and J 9 bases, leaving 21 bases between the germline ends. Looked up from germline, CDR1 is MNHEY and CDR2 is SMNVEV (reference sequence). This CDR3 reads CASSFGDPTDGSEQFF. In nucleotides, the CDR3 is TGTGCCAGCAGTTTTGGAGACCCAACCGACGGCAGTGAGCAGTTCTTC.